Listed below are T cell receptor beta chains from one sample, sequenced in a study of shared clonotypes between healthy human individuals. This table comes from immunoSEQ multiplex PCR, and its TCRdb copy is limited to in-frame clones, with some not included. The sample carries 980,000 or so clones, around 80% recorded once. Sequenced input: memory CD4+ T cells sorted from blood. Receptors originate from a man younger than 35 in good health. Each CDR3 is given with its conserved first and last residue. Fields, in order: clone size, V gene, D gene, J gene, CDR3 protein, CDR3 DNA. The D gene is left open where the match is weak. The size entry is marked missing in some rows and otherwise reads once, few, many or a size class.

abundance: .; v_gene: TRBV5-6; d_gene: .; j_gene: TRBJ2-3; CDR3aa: CASSYNRVWGDTQYF; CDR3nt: TGTGCCAGCAGCTATAACAGGGTTTGGGGAGATACGCAGTATTTT
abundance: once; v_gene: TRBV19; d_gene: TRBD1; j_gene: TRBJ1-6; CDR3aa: CASSGAGQGENSPLHF; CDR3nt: TGTGCCAGTAGTGGAGCAGGACAGGGGGAGAATTCACCCCTCCACTTT
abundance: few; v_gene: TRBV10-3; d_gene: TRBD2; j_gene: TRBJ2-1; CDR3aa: CAISESGGPQNEQFF; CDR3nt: TGTGCCATCAGTGAGTCGGGAGGGCCTCAAAATGAGCAGTTCTTC
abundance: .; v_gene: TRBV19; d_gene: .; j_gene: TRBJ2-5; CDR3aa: CASSKGGGSETQYF; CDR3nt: TGTGCCAGTAGTAAGGGAGGGGGCTCAGAGACCCAGTACTTC
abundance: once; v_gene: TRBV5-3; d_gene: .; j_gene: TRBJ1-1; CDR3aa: CARRAFRGWDRSNLTDEAFF; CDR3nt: TGTGCCAGAAGGGCCTTTAGAGGTTGGGACCGGAGTAACTTAACGGATGAAGCTTTCTTT
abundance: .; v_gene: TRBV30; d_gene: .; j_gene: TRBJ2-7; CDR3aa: CAWSFRSGQYF; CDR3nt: TGTGCCTGGAGTTTCCGTTCGGGGCAGTACTTC
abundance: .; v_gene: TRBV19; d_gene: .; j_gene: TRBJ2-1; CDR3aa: CASSIFPSGFNEQFF; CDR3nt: TGTGCCAGTAGTATTTTTCCTAGTGGGTTCAATGAGCAGTTCTTC
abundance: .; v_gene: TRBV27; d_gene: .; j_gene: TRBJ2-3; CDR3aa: CASSLLDIQDTQYF; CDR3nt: TGTGCCAGCAGTCTTTTAGATATTCAAGATACGCAGTATTTT
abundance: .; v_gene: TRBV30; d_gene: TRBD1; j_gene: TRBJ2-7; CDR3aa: CAWSGGRGYEQYF; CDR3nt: TGTGCCTGGAGTGGGGGCAGGGGGTACGAGCAGTACTTC
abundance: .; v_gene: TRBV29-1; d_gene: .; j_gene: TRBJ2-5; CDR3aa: CSVGRQKETQYF; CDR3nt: TGCAGCGTTGGTCGACAGAAAGAGACCCAGTACTTC